Detailed here is one T cell receptor (beta chain). What it binds is unknown. The CDR3 is made up of 14 amino acids. Looked up from germline, CDR1 is SGHRS and CDR2 is YFSETQ. V lost 2 bases and J lost 7; bases outside the gene matches: 8. The PCR made use of 60 Vbeta and 13 Jbeta primers. Only in-frame clones appear in the TCRdb table, and some are missing; sequencing was by immunoSEQ multiplex PCR. The sample carries 100,000 to 150,000 clones, about 74% recorded once. This record comes from a study of cytomegalovirus exposure and HLA in healthy donors. Study-wide findings and caveats: A missense DCLRE1C variant was associated with V- and J-gene trimming of TCR beta chains in a later analysis, and an independent cohort replicated the association. Researchers had no immune exposure information except CMV serostatus available.

This receptor was taken from a man aged 30-40 years in good health and CMV-seronegative. Sequencing used PBMCs. The chain employs TRBV5-1 and TRBJ1-1; 7 positions agree with TRBD1. The CDR3 nucleotides are TGCGCCAGCAGCTTAACCAGGGGGTATGGTGAAGCTTTCTTT. The encoded protein is CASSLTRGYGEAFF. The full variable domain, with the rest looked up from reference TRBV5-1 and TRBJ1-1, is KAGVTQTPRYLIKTRGQQVTLSCSPISGHRSVSWYQQTPGQGLQFLFEYFSETQRNKGNFPGRFSGRQFSNSRSEMNVSTLELGDSALYLCASSLTRGYGEAFFGQGTRLTVV.